The clone carrying this T cell receptor (beta chain) was seen a handful of times. Trimming removed 0 bases at V and 8 bases at J, with 11 bases between. Germline loops: CDR1 SGHRS, CDR2 YFSETQ. This CDR3 is 14 amino acids long. The data are from a study of blood T cell repertoires in COVID-19. Study information: The study drew acute and convalescent COVID-19 samples from the United States, Italy and Spain. In each case, the material was cDNA or gDNA derived from T cells, B-cell-depleted T cells, or PBMCs.

Patients at the Seattle site were enrolled during active infection and followed longitudinally. In the study's own analysis: By means of reference gene primer amplification, nucleated cell counts were estimated. The table came from immunoSEQ multiplex PCR; TCRdb's copy has only in-frame clones and leaves some out. From that table come the V and J calls and clone size; the DNA was used to work out D and trimming. The sample records around 180,000 clones, about 85% being singletons. The sequencing input was peripheral blood. V is TRBV5-1 and J is TRBJ1-4; tentatively, D is TRBD1 (6 bases). This sequence originates from a man older than 75 with COVID-19, enrolled during active disease. The CDR3 nucleotides read TGCGCCAGCAGCTTGGCCGGGGGGCGCGAAAAACTGTTTTTT. It encodes CASSLAGGREKLFF.